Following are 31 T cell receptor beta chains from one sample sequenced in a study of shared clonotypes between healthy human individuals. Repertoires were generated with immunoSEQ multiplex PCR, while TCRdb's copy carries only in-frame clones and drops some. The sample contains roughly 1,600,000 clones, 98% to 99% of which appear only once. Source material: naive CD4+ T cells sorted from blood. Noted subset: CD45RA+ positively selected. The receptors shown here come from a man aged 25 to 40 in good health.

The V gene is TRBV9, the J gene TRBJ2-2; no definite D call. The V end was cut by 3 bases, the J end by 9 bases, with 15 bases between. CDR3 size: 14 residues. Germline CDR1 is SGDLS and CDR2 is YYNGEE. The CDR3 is CASSGEGQARELFF. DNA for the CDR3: TGTGCCAGCAGCGGGGAAGGGCAGGCGCGGGAGCTGTTTTTT.

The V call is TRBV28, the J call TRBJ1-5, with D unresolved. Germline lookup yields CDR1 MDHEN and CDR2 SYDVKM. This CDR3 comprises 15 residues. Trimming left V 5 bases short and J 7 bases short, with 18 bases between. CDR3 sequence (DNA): TGTGCCAGCAGTCCCCCCGGCCCTTCTCCCCAGCCCCAGCATTTT. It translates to CASSPPGPSPQPQHF.

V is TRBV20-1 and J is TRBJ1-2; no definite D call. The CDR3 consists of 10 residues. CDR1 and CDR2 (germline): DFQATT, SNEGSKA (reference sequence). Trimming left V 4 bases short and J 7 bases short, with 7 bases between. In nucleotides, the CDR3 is TGCAGTGCTACCCACTCTGGCTACACCTTC. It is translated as CSATHSGYTF.

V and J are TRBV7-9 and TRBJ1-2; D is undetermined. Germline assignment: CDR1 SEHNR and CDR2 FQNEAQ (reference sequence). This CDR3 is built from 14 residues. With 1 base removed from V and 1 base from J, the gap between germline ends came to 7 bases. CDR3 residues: CASSLGGNNYGYTF. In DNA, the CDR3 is TGTGCCAGCAGCTTAGGCGGAAATAACTATGGCTACACCTTC.

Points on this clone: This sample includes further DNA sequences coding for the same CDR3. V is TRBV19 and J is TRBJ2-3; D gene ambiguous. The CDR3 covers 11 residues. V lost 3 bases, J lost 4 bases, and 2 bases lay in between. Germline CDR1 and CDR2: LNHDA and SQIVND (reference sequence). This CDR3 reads CASSIADTQYF. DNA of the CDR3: TGTGCCAGTAGTATCGCAGATACGCAGTATTTT. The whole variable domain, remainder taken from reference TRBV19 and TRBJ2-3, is DGGITQSPKYLFRKEGQNVTLSCEQNLNHDAMYWYRQDPGQGLRLIYYSQIVNDFQKGDIAEGYSVSREKKESFPLTVTSAQKNPTAFYLCASSIADTQYFGPGTRLTVL.

CDR3 residues: CSVTDQGDTQYF. For the CDR3, the DNA is TGCAGCGTTACCGACCAGGGAGATACGCAGTATTTT. V usage is TRBV29-1 and J usage is TRBJ2-3; the D gene is possibly TRBD1 (5 bases). Per the germline V gene, CDR1 is SQVTM and CDR2 is ANQGSEA. The CDR3 runs to 12 residues. Trimming cost V 5 bases and J 5 bases, with 11 bases left between them.

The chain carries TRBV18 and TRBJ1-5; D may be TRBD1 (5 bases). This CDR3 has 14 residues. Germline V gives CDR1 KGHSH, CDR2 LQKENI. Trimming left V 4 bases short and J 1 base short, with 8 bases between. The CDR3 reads CASSLGRSNQPQHF. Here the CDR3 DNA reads TGTGCCAGCTCACTGGGACGCAGCAATCAGCCCCAGCATTTT.

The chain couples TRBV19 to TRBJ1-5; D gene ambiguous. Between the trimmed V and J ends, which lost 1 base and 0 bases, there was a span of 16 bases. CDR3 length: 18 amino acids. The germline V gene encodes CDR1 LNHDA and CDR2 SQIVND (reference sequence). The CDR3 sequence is CASSIVLTWPNSNQPQHF. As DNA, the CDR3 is TGTGCCAGTAGTATAGTATTAACCTGGCCGAATAGCAATCAGCCCCAGCATTTT.

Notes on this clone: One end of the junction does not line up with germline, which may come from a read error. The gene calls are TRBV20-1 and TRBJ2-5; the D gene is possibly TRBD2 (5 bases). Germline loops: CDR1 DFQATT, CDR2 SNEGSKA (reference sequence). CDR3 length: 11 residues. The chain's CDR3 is CRASKQETQYF. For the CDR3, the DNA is TGCAGGGCTAGCAAACAAGAGACCCAGTACTTC.

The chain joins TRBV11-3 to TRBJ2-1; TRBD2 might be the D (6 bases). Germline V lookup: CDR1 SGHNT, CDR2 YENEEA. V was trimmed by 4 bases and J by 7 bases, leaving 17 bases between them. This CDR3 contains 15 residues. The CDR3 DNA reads TGTGCCAGCAGCTCACACGGAGTAGCGGTTAATGAGCAGTTCTTC. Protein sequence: CASSSHGVAVNEQFF.

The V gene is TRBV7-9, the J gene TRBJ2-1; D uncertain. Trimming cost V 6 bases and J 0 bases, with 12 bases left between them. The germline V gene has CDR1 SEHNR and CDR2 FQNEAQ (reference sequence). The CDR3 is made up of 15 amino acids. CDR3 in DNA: TGTGCCAGCAGGGATAAAGGCGGCTCCTACAATGAGCAGTTCTTC. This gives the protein CASRDKGGSYNEQFF. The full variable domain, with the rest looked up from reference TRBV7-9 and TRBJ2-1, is DTGVSQNPRHKITKRGQNVTFRCDPISEHNRLYWYRQTLGQGPEFLTYFQNEAQLEKSRLLSDRFSAERPKGSFSTLEIQRTEQGDSAMYLCASRDKGGSYNEQFFGPGTRLTVL.

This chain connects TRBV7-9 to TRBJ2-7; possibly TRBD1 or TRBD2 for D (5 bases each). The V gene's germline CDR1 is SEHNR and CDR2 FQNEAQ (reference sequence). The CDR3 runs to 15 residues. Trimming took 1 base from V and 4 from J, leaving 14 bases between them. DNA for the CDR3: TGTGCCAGCAGCTTAGAATTGGGCAGGGAGTACGAGCAGTACTTC. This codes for CASSLELGREYEQYF.

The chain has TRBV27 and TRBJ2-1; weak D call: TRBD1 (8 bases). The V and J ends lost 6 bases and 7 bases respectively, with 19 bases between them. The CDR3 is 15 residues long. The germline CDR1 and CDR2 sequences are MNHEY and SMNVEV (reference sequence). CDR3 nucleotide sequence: TGTGCCAGCAGCAACAGGGGGGGGCGCGAGAATGAGCAGTTCTTC. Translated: CASSNRGGRENEQFF.

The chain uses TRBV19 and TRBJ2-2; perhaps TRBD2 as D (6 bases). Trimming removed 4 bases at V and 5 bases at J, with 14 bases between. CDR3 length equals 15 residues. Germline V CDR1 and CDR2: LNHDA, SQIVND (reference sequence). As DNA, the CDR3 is TGTGCCAGTAGTAATACCGGGAGTAAAACCGGGGAGCTGTTTTTT. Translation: CASSNTGSKTGELFF.

Written as DNA, the CDR3 is TGTGCCAGCAGCCCCGAGGGGGGAGGTAACGAGCAGTACTTC. Encoded protein: CASSPEGGGNEQYF. The rearrangement uses TRBV7-9 and TRBJ2-7; the D gene could be TRBD1 or TRBD2 (6 bases each). The V gene lost 5 bases and the J gene lost 5 bases, with 16 bases spanning the gap. The germline V gene encodes CDR1 SEHNR and CDR2 FQNEAQ (reference sequence). The CDR3 is 14 amino acids.

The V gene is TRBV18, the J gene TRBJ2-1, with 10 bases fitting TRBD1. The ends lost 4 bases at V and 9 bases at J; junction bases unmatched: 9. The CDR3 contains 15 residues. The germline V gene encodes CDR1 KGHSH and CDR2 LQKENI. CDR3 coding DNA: TGTGCCAGCTCACGGCTGACAGGGGGCGAAGGTGAGCAGTTCTTC. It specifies CASSRLTGGEGEQFF.

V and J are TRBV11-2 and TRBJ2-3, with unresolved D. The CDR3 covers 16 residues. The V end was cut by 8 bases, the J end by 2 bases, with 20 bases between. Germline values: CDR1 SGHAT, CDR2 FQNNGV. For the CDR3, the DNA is TGTGCCAGCGACCTGACCCGGAGCCCCTTCACAGATACGCAGTATTTT. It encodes CASDLTRSPFTDTQYF. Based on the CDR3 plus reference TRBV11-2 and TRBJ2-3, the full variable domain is EAGVAQSPRYKIIEKRQSVAFWCNPISGHATLYWYQQILGQGPKLLIQFQNNGVVDDSQLPKDRFSAERLKGVDSTLKIQPAKLEDSAVYLCASDLTRSPFTDTQYFGPGTRLTVL.

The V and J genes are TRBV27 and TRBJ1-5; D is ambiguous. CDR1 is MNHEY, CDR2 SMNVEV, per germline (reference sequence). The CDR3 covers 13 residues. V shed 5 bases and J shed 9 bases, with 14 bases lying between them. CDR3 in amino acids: CASSMLGPGPQHF. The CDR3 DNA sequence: TGTGCCAGCAGTATGTTAGGTCCTGGGCCCCAGCATTTT.

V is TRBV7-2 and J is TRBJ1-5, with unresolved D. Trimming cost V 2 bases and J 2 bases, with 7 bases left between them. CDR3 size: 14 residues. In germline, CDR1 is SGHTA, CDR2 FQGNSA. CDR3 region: CASSLNWGNQPQHF. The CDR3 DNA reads TGTGCCAGCAGCTTAAATTGGGGCAATCAGCCCCAGCATTTT.

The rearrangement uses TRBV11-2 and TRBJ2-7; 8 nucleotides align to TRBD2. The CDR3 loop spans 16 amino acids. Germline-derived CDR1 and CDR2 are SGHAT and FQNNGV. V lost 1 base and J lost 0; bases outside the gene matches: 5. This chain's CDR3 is CASSLGHGRGSYEQYF. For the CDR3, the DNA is TGTGCCAGCAGCTTAGGTCACGGGAGGGGCTCCTACGAGCAGTACTTC.

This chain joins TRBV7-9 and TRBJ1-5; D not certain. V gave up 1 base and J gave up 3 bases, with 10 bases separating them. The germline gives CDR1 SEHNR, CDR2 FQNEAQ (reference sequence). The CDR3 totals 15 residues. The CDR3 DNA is TGTGCCAGCAGCTTAGAGGGAAGTAACAATCAGCCCCAGCATTTT. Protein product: CASSLEGSNNQPQHF. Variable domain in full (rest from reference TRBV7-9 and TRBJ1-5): DTGVSQNPRHKITKRGQNVTFRCDPISEHNRLYWYRQTLGQGPEFLTYFQNEAQLEKSRLLSDRFSAERPKGSFSTLEIQRTEQGDSAMYLCASSLEGSNNQPQHFGDGTRLSIL.

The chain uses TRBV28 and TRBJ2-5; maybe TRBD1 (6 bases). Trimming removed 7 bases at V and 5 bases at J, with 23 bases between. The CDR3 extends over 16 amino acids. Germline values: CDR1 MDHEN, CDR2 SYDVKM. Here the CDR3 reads CASKPFAQGIHETQYF. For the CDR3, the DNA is TGTGCCAGCAAACCATTTGCCCAGGGGATACATGAGACCCAGTACTTC.

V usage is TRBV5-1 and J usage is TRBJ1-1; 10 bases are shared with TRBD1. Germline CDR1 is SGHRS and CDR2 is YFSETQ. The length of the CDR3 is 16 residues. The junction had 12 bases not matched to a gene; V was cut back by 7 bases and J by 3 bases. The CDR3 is CASAPGTGVMDTEAFF. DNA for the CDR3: TGCGCCAGCGCCCCAGGGACAGGGGTTATGGACACTGAAGCTTTCTTT.

The CDR3 protein is CASSLVTGSGRNQPQHF. As DNA, the CDR3 is TGTGCCAGCAGCTTAGTAACCGGGAGTGGACGCAATCAGCCCCAGCATTTT. The chain carries TRBV7-9 and TRBJ1-5; D gene uncertain. Trimming took off 1 base at V and 2 bases at J, with 15 bases between the two ends. Germline V gene data show CDR1 as SEHNR and CDR2 as FQNEAQ (reference sequence). This CDR3 is built from 17 residues.

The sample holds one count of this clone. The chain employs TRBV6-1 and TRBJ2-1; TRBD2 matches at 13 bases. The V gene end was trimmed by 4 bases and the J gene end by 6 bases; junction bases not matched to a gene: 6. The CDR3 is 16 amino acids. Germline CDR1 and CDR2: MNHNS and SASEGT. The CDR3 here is CASSGRLAGGLNEQFF. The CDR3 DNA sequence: TGTGCCAGCAGTGGTCGACTAGCGGGAGGTCTCAATGAGCAGTTCTTC.

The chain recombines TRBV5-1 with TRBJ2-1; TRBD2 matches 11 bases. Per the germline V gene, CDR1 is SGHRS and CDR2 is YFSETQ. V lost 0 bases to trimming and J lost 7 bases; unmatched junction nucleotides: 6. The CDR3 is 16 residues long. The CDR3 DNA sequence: TGCGCCAGCAGCTTGGCCCTAACTAGCGGGAGAAATGAGCAGTTCTTC. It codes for CASSLALTSGRNEQFF. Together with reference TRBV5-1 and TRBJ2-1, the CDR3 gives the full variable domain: KAGVTQTPRYLIKTRGQQVTLSCSPISGHRSVSWYQQTPGQGLQFLFEYFSETQRNKGNFPGRFSGRQFSNSRSEMNVSTLELGDSALYLCASSLALTSGRNEQFFGPGTRLTVL.

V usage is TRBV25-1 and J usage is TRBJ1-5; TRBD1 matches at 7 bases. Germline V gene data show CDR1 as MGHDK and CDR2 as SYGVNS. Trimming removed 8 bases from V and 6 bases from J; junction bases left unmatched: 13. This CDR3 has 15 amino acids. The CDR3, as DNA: TGTGCCAGCTCAATAAACAGGGGTCCCATTCAGCCCCAGCATTTT. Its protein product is CASSINRGPIQPQHF.

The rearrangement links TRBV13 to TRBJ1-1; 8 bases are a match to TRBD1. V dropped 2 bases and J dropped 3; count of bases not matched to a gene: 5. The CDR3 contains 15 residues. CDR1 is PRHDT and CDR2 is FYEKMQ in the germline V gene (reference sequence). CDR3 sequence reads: CASSLQGARDTEAFF. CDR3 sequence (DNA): TGTGCCAGCAGCTTACAGGGGGCAAGGGACACTGAAGCTTTCTTT. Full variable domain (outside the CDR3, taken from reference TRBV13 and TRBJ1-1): AAGVIQSPRHLIKEKRETATLKCYPIPRHDTVYWYQQGPGQDPQFLISFYEKMQSDKGSIPDRFSAQQFSDYHSELNMSSLELGDSALYFCASSLQGARDTEAFFGQGTRLTVV.

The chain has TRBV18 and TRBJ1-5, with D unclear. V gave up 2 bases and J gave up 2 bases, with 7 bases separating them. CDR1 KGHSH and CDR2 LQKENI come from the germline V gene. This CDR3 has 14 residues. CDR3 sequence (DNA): TGTGCCAGCTCACCAGGGATGGGCAATCAGCCCCAGCATTTT. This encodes CASSPGMGNQPQHF.

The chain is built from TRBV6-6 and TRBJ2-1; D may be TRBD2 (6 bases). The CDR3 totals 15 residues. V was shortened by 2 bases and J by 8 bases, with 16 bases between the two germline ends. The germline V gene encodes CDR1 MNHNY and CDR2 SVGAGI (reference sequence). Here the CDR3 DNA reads TGTGCCAGCAGTTACCCAGGACTATCTACCGATGAGCAGTTCTTC. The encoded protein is CASSYPGLSTDEQFF.

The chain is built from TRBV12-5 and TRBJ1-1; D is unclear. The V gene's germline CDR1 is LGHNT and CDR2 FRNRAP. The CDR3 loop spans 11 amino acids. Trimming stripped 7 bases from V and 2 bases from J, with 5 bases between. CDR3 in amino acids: CASARNTEAFF. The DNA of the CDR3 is TGTGCTAGTGCCCGAAACACTGAAGCTTTCTTT.